This T cell receptor beta chain was recovered during a study of identical twins. Study outcomes and limitations: Out-of-frame alpha sequences shared by twins showed excess low generation probability. Conclusions were based on cross-sectional statistical analysis, without following the same donors. Excess twin sharing in beta out-of-frame sequences was weaker.

This clonotype was detected a few times. What it recognizes is unknown. This CDR3 contains 20 residues. V dropped 4 bases and J dropped 10 bases, with 37 bases sitting between them. Germline V gene lookup returns CDR1 KGHDR and CDR2 SFDVKD. MiXCR was run by TCRdb on the 5' RACE reads, yielding one entry per CDR3 protein. The sample has around 1.7 million distinct CDR3 sequences; under 35% are singletons. The TCR comes from a newborn girl in good health. Sequenced material: cord blood. The V and J genes are TRBV24-1 and TRBJ2-7; possible D gene TRBD1, 6 bases. As DNA, the CDR3 is TGTGCCACCAGTGACCTCCGAGGGACAAAGCAAGAGAAGCGAATCCGGGCCCAGTACTTC. It codes for CATSDLRGTKQEKRIRAQYF.